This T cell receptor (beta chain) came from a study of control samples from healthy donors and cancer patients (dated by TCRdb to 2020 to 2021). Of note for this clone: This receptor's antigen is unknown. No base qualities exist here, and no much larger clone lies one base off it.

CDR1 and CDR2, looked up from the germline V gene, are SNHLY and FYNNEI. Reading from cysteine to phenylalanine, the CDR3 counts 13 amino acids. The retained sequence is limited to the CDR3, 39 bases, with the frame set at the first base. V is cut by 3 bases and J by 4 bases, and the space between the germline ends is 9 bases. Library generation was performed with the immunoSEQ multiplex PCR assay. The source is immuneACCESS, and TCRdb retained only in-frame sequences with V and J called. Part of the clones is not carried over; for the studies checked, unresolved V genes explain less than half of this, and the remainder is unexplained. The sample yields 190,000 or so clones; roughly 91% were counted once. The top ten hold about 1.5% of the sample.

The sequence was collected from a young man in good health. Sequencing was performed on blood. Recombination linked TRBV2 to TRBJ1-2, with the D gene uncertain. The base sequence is TGTGCCAGCAGTGAGGCTTTGCGCTATGGCTACACCTTC. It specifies CASSEALRYGYTF.